Listed below are T cell receptor beta chains from one sample, sequenced in a study of blood T cell repertoires in COVID-19. Assay used: immunoSEQ multiplex PCR; TCRdb lists only in-frame clones, some missing. The sample consists of 55,000 to 75,000 clones, around 86% of them appearing once. Input material: peripheral blood. The receptor set was obtained from a man aged 50 to 59 with active COVID-19. CDR3s include the opening cysteine and the closing phenylalanine or tryptophan. A D gene is named only where the DNA matches it firmly. The size field is filled for only some rows; it gives once, few, many or a size class.

d_call: NA
clone_size: NA
j_call: TRBJ2-7
cdr3_length: 13
v_call: TRBV5-5
cdr3_nt: TGTGCCAGCAGCTGGGACATATCCTACGAGCAGTACTTC
cdr3_aa: CASSWDISYEQYF

d_call: NA
clone_size: once
j_call: TRBJ1-1
cdr3_length: 16
v_call: TRBV7-2
cdr3_nt: TGTGCCAGCAGCTTAGCCCTATCGATATCGAACACTGAAGCTTTCTTT
cdr3_aa: CASSLALSISNTEAFF

d_call: NA
clone_size: NA
j_call: TRBJ2-7
cdr3_length: 13
v_call: TRBV29-1
cdr3_nt: TGCAGCGTTGTTCGGCAGGGGACCTACGAGCAGTACTTC
cdr3_aa: CSVVRQGTYEQYF

d_call: TRBD2
clone_size: NA
j_call: TRBJ2-7
cdr3_length: 14
v_call: TRBV3-1/TRBV3-2
cdr3_nt: TGTGCCAGCAGTCGGGAGGCGGGAGAGAACGAGCAGTACTTC
cdr3_aa: CASSREAGENEQYF

d_call: TRBD1
clone_size: NA
j_call: TRBJ2-5
cdr3_length: 16
v_call: TRBV4-3
cdr3_nt: TGCGCCAGCAGCGTAGGGGGCCAGGGGTATGAAGAGACCCAGTACTTC
cdr3_aa: CASSVGGQGYEETQYF

d_call: NA
clone_size: NA
j_call: TRBJ2-5
cdr3_length: 15
v_call: TRBV7-2
cdr3_nt: TGTGCCAGCAGCTTAGCGGGGCTAGATGGAGAGACCCAGTACTTC
cdr3_aa: CASSLAGLDGETQYF

d_call: TRBD1
clone_size: NA
j_call: TRBJ2-7
cdr3_length: 15
v_call: TRBV25-1
cdr3_nt: TGTGCCAGCAGTGGCCCGGGACAGCTCTCCTACGAGCAGTACTTC
cdr3_aa: CASSGPGQLSYEQYF

d_call: NA
clone_size: NA
j_call: TRBJ2-5
cdr3_length: 13
v_call: TRBV18
cdr3_nt: TGTGCCAGCTCAGCTTACAGGGAAGAGACCCAGTACTTC
cdr3_aa: CASSAYREETQYF

d_call: TRBD2
clone_size: NA
j_call: TRBJ2-1
cdr3_length: 16
v_call: TRBV9
cdr3_nt: TGTGCCAGCAGCGTTCTAGCGGAAAGATACTACAATGAGCAGTTCTTC
cdr3_aa: CASSVLAERYYNEQFF

d_call: NA
clone_size: NA
j_call: TRBJ1-1
cdr3_length: 14
v_call: TRBV6-5
cdr3_nt: TGTGCCAGCAGTTATGGGCCAACGAACACTGAAGCTTTCTTT
cdr3_aa: CASSYGPTNTEAFF

d_call: NA
clone_size: NA
j_call: TRBJ2-1
cdr3_length: 12
v_call: TRBV2
cdr3_nt: TGTGCCAGCAGGTGGATGGGGGCGGATCGGTTCTTC
cdr3_aa: CASRWMGADRFF

d_call: NA
clone_size: NA
j_call: TRBJ2-7
cdr3_length: 14
v_call: TRBV30
cdr3_nt: TGTGCCTGGAATAACGACCAGGTTGATTACGAGCAGTACTTC
cdr3_aa: CAWNNDQVDYEQYF

d_call: TRBD2
clone_size: NA
j_call: TRBJ2-1
cdr3_length: 16
v_call: TRBV5-4
cdr3_nt: TGTGCCAGCAGGGATCTAGGACTAGCGGAATACAATGAGCAGTTCTTC
cdr3_aa: CASRDLGLAEYNEQFF

d_call: TRBD1
clone_size: NA
j_call: TRBJ1-4
cdr3_length: 15
v_call: TRBV7-2
cdr3_nt: TGTGCCAGCAGCAGCCTTGGGACAGAGAATGAAAAACTGTTTTTT
cdr3_aa: CASSSLGTENEKLFF

d_call: NA
clone_size: NA
j_call: TRBJ2-7
cdr3_length: 15
v_call: TRBV7-2
cdr3_nt: TGTGCCAGCAGATCTGAGGCTAGATTCGGGAACGAGCAGTACTTC
cdr3_aa: CASRSEARFGNEQYF

d_call: NA
clone_size: NA
j_call: TRBJ1-6
cdr3_length: 16
v_call: TRBV5-5
cdr3_nt: TGTGCCAGCACCCCCAGGGCAGAGACCTATAATTCACCCCTCCACTTT
cdr3_aa: CASTPRAETYNSPLHF

d_call: TRBD1
clone_size: once
j_call: TRBJ1-4
cdr3_length: 16
v_call: TRBV6-6
cdr3_nt: TGTGCCAGCAGTCAAATGGGACAGGGGGCAGGGGAAAAACTGTTTTTT
cdr3_aa: CASSQMGQGAGEKLFF

d_call: NA
clone_size: NA
j_call: TRBJ1-3
cdr3_length: 15
v_call: TRBV4-1
cdr3_nt: TGCGCCAGCAGACCCAGGGCAGACTCTGGAAACACCATATATTTT
cdr3_aa: CASRPRADSGNTIYF

d_call: NA
clone_size: NA
j_call: TRBJ1-1
cdr3_length: 16
v_call: TRBV11-2
cdr3_nt: TGTGCCAGCAGCTTAATGGCCGGGGGTGGGATCACTGAAGCTTTCTTT
cdr3_aa: CASSLMAGGGITEAFF

d_call: NA
clone_size: NA
j_call: TRBJ1-2
cdr3_length: 13
v_call: TRBV12-3/TRBV12-4
cdr3_nt: TGTGCCAGCAGTTTAGTGCCGGCGGATGGCTACACCTTC
cdr3_aa: CASSLVPADGYTF

d_call: NA
clone_size: NA
j_call: TRBJ2-1
cdr3_length: 12
v_call: TRBV28
cdr3_nt: TGTGCCAGCAGTTTCAGCTACAATGAGCAGTTCTTC
cdr3_aa: CASSFSYNEQFF

d_call: TRBD1
clone_size: NA
j_call: TRBJ1-2
cdr3_length: 12
v_call: TRBV12-3/TRBV12-4
cdr3_nt: TGTGCCAGCCAACAGGGGGCGTTGGGCTACACCTTC
cdr3_aa: CASQQGALGYTF

d_call: NA
clone_size: NA
j_call: TRBJ2-3
cdr3_length: 15
v_call: TRBV19
cdr3_nt: TGTGCCAGTTCCGGCTCGACTAGACCCACAGATACGCAGTATTTT
cdr3_aa: CASSGSTRPTDTQYF

d_call: TRBD2
clone_size: NA
j_call: TRBJ2-3
cdr3_length: 14
v_call: TRBV6-5
cdr3_nt: TGTGCCAGCCTGACTAGCGGTTACACAGATACGCAGTATTTT
cdr3_aa: CASLTSGYTDTQYF

d_call: NA
clone_size: NA
j_call: TRBJ2-1
cdr3_length: 15
v_call: TRBV7-3
cdr3_nt: TGTGCCAGCAGCTTATTGCCTAGCGAAAGCGGTGAGCAGTTCTTC
cdr3_aa: CASSLLPSESGEQFF

d_call: NA
clone_size: NA
j_call: TRBJ1-5
cdr3_length: 15
v_call: TRBV18
cdr3_nt: TGTGCCAGCTCACCAGGAGGGAGAGGCAATCAGCCCCAGCATTTT
cdr3_aa: CASSPGGRGNQPQHF

d_call: NA
clone_size: few
j_call: TRBJ1-5
cdr3_length: 17
v_call: TRBV21-1
cdr3_nt: TGTGCCAGCAGCAAAAGGACCCGTGACAGCCCCAATCAGCCCCAGCATTTT
cdr3_aa: CASSKRTRDSPNQPQHF

d_call: TRBD1
clone_size: NA
j_call: TRBJ2-7
cdr3_length: 14
v_call: TRBV19
cdr3_nt: TGTGCCAGTAGACGACAGGGGGTGATCGACGAGCAGTACTTC
cdr3_aa: CASRRQGVIDEQYF

d_call: NA
clone_size: NA
j_call: TRBJ2-2
cdr3_length: 13
v_call: TRBV9
cdr3_nt: TGTGCCAGCAGCGTAGCGGGCACCGGGGAGCTGTTTTTT
cdr3_aa: CASSVAGTGELFF

d_call: NA
clone_size: once
j_call: TRBJ2-1
cdr3_length: 15
v_call: TRBV10-3
cdr3_nt: TGTGCCATCGGCCCCCCGGCGGATTCCTACAATGAGCAGTTCTTC
cdr3_aa: CAIGPPADSYNEQFF

d_call: TRBD2
clone_size: once
j_call: TRBJ2-7
cdr3_length: 18
v_call: TRBV9
cdr3_nt: TGTGCCAGCAGCGTAGCCGTCAGCGGGGGGGCTGGATCCTACGAGCAGTACTTC
cdr3_aa: CASSVAVSGGAGSYEQYF

d_call: TRBD1
clone_size: NA
j_call: TRBJ1-5
cdr3_length: 16
v_call: TRBV4-2
cdr3_nt: TGTGCCAGCAGCCAAGGTGGACAGGAAGGCAATCAGCCCCAGCATTTT
cdr3_aa: CASSQGGQEGNQPQHF

d_call: TRBD1
clone_size: NA
j_call: TRBJ2-7
cdr3_length: 12
v_call: TRBV28
cdr3_nt: TGTGCCAGCACAGGGGGCTCCTACGAGCAGTACTTC
cdr3_aa: CASTGGSYEQYF

d_call: NA
clone_size: NA
j_call: TRBJ1-1
cdr3_length: 13
v_call: TRBV7-6
cdr3_nt: TGTGCCAGCAGCTTAGGTGGACAGACTGAAGCTTTCTTT
cdr3_aa: CASSLGGQTEAFF

d_call: NA
clone_size: once
j_call: TRBJ2-7
cdr3_length: 13
v_call: TRBV9
cdr3_nt: TGTGCCAGCAGCGTAGGTAGCTCCCACGAGCAGTACTTC
cdr3_aa: CASSVGSSHEQYF

d_call: TRBD1
clone_size: once
j_call: TRBJ2-5
cdr3_length: 16
v_call: TRBV24-1
cdr3_nt: TGTGCCACCAGTGATTCGGGACAGGGGTACCAAGAGACCCAGTACTTC
cdr3_aa: CATSDSGQGYQETQYF

d_call: NA
clone_size: NA
j_call: TRBJ2-5
cdr3_length: 13
v_call: TRBV3-1/TRBV3-2
cdr3_nt: TGTGCCAGCAGCCAAAGGGGTAGGGAGACCCAGTACTTC
cdr3_aa: CASSQRGRETQYF

d_call: TRBD2
clone_size: NA
j_call: TRBJ2-3
cdr3_length: 17
v_call: TRBV18
cdr3_nt: TGTGCCAGTTCCCTGGCAAGACTAGCGGGGGGGCCGTATACGCAGTATTTT
cdr3_aa: CASSLARLAGGPYTQYF

d_call: NA
clone_size: NA
j_call: TRBJ2-3
cdr3_length: 15
v_call: TRBV9
cdr3_nt: TGTGCCAGCAGCGTAGATATAGGGAGGGGGGATACGCAGTATTTT
cdr3_aa: CASSVDIGRGDTQYF

d_call: TRBD1
clone_size: once
j_call: TRBJ1-5
cdr3_length: 14
v_call: TRBV3-1/TRBV3-2
cdr3_nt: TGTGCCAGCAGTCGTCAGGGGGCTAATCAGCCCCAGCATTTT
cdr3_aa: CASSRQGANQPQHF

d_call: NA
clone_size: NA
j_call: TRBJ1-5
cdr3_length: 20
v_call: TRBV7-4
cdr3_nt: TGTGCCAGCAGCTTAGTTCCACCGGGAATGGCAAAAGGCTGGGGTCAGCCCCAGCATTTT
cdr3_aa: CASSLVPPGMAKGWGQPQHF

d_call: NA
clone_size: once
j_call: TRBJ2-3
cdr3_length: 15
v_call: TRBV27
cdr3_nt: TGTGCCAGCAGTTCGGACGTCACCACAGGAGATACGCAGTATTTT
cdr3_aa: CASSSDVTTGDTQYF

d_call: TRBD1
clone_size: NA
j_call: TRBJ2-2
cdr3_length: 16
v_call: TRBV24-1
cdr3_nt: TGTGCCACCAGTGACAGGGGACAGGGGAATTCCGGGGAGCTGTTTTTT
cdr3_aa: CATSDRGQGNSGELFF

d_call: TRBD2
clone_size: NA
j_call: TRBJ2-7
cdr3_length: 15
v_call: TRBV4-2
cdr3_nt: TGTGCCAGCAGCCAGTGGAGTAGCGGGACCTACGAGCAGTACTTC
cdr3_aa: CASSQWSSGTYEQYF

d_call: TRBD2
clone_size: NA
j_call: TRBJ2-1
cdr3_length: 14
v_call: TRBV19
cdr3_nt: TGTGCCAGTAGCATTTACGCGGGAGGCAATGAGCAGTTCTTC
cdr3_aa: CASSIYAGGNEQFF

d_call: TRBD2
clone_size: NA
j_call: TRBJ2-2
cdr3_length: 13
v_call: TRBV7-8
cdr3_nt: TGTGCCAGCAGCTTAGGACTAGCGAGGGAGCTGTTTTTT
cdr3_aa: CASSLGLARELFF

d_call: NA
clone_size: NA
j_call: TRBJ2-7
cdr3_length: 18
v_call: TRBV12-1
cdr3_nt: TGTGCCAGCAGCTACCGGGACAGGCCCCTCGAGGGAACCTACGAGCAGTACTTC
cdr3_aa: CASSYRDRPLEGTYEQYF

d_call: TRBD1
clone_size: NA
j_call: TRBJ2-7
cdr3_length: 17
v_call: TRBV7-6
cdr3_nt: TGTGCCAGCAGCCAAGGCACGGGGACAGGGAGGGCCTACGAGCAGTACTTC
cdr3_aa: CASSQGTGTGRAYEQYF

d_call: NA
clone_size: NA
j_call: TRBJ2-7
cdr3_length: 13
v_call: TRBV6-5
cdr3_nt: TGTGCCAGCAGTTACTCGCGGCTAAACGAGCAGTACTTC
cdr3_aa: CASSYSRLNEQYF

d_call: NA
clone_size: NA
j_call: TRBJ1-5
cdr3_length: 15
v_call: TRBV20-1
cdr3_nt: TGCAGTGCTAGTATCTGGCGGAATAGCAATCAGCCCCAGCATTTT
cdr3_aa: CSASIWRNSNQPQHF

d_call: NA
clone_size: NA
j_call: TRBJ1-1
cdr3_length: 14
v_call: TRBV21-1
cdr3_nt: TGTGCCAGCACCTCATCCGGTCAGAACACTGAAGCTTTCTTT
cdr3_aa: CASTSSGQNTEAFF

d_call: NA
clone_size: NA
j_call: TRBJ1-2
cdr3_length: 15
v_call: TRBV7-3
cdr3_nt: TGTGCCAGCAGCCCCTACGGGGGGGGTAGCTTCGGCTACACCTTC
cdr3_aa: CASSPYGGGSFGYTF